These 27 T cell receptor beta chains came from one sample sequenced in a study of blood T cells in healthy people across ages. A second PCR of roughly 7 to 11 cycles used a sample-barcoded 5' primer and a J-beta primer mix. TCRdb redid the calling of the 5' RACE reads with MiXCR, one entry per CDR3 protein. This sample has about 900,000 distinct CDR3 sequences, with about 48% found just once. Sequences were obtained from blood. The receptors stem from a man under 40 in good health.

This clonotype was detected a few times. This rearrangement joins TRBV29-1 to TRBJ2-3; D is uncertain. Germline values: CDR1 SQVTM, CDR2 ANQGSEA. The CDR3 contains 12 residues. V was trimmed by 6 bases and J by 3 bases, leaving 10 bases between them. This CDR3 is CSVSDGTDTQYF. CDR3 bases: TGCAGCGTATCGGACGGGACAGATACGCAGTATTTT.

This clonotype was seen a handful of times. The genes are TRBV20-1 and TRBJ2-4; D is undetermined. CDR3 length: 11 amino acids. Between the trimmed V and J ends, which lost 3 bases and 16 bases, there was a span of 16 bases. Germline V gene sequence: CDR1 DFQATT, CDR2 SNEGSKA (reference sequence). For the CDR3, the DNA is TGCAGTGCTAGTCACTCGCAGGTTGATTACTTC. Protein: CSASHSQVDYF.

This clonotype was counted only a few times. The rearrangement joins TRBV5-1 to TRBJ2-1; D remains ambiguous. Germline values: CDR1 SGHRS, CDR2 YFSETQ. This CDR3 region has 13 residues. With 3 bases removed from V and 5 bases from J, the gap between germline ends came to 9 bases. Here the CDR3 reads CASSSASHNEQFF. In nucleotides, the CDR3 is TGCGCCAGCAGCTCCGCGTCCCACAATGAGCAGTTCTTC. Supplemented by reference TRBV5-1 and TRBJ2-1, the full variable domain reads KAGVTQTPRYLIKTRGQQVTLSCSPISGHRSVSWYQQTPGQGLQFLFEYFSETQRNKGNFPGRFSGRQFSNSRSEMNVSTLELGDSALYLCASSSASHNEQFFGPGTRLTVL.

This clonotype was counted only a few times. The CDR3 here is CASRGSSTDTQYF. The CDR3 bases are TGTGCCAGCCGGGGCAGTAGCACAGATACGCAGTATTTT. This rearrangement joins TRBV7-2 to TRBJ2-3; D is perhaps TRBD1 or TRBD2 (5 bases each). The CDR3 spans 13 residues. V was cut by 8 bases and J by 0 bases, with 9 bases left in between. Germline values: CDR1 SGHTA, CDR2 FQGNSA.

Details on this clonotype: A much larger clone differs from this one at a single base, so this may be a read error. The chain is built from TRBV7-8 and TRBJ2-5; perhaps TRBD2 as D (7 bases). The CDR3 length is 18 residues. Germline assignment: CDR1 SGHVS and CDR2 FQNEAQ. CDR3: CANSQVGGGGLTQETQYF. Written as DNA, the CDR3 is TGTGCCAACAGCCAAGTGGGGGGCGGGGGTCTAACCCAAGAGACCCAGTACTTC.

This clonotype was seen more than once but under ten times. This sequence joins TRBV20-1 and TRBJ2-1; 9 bases match TRBD2. This CDR3 has 15 amino acids. Germline CDR1 is DFQATT and CDR2 is SNEGSKA (reference sequence). With 5 bases clipped from V and 2 bases from J, the junction kept 7 bases outside the gene matches. CDR3 in DNA: TGCAGTGCTGATAGCGGGGGAGCGACCTACAATGAGCAGTTCTTC. This sequence encodes CSADSGGATYNEQFF.

This clonotype was observed a handful of times. At one boundary the junction diverges from the germline segment, which might be a read error. The chain has TRBV7-9 and TRBJ2-3, with 10 positions matching TRBD1. The germline V gene has CDR1 SEHNR and CDR2 FQNEAQ (reference sequence). The CDR3 has 16 residues. The CDR3 protein is CASSLGDRGSTDTQYF. For the CDR3, the DNA is TGTGCCAGCAGTTTAGGGGACAGGGGAAGCACAGATACGCAGTATTTT.

The chain has TRBV29-1 and TRBJ2-3; 9 nucleotides align to TRBD1. CDR1 and CDR2 (germline): SQVTM, ANQGSEA. This CDR3 comprises 14 residues. V trimming: 4 bases; J trimming: 4 bases; junction bases outside the gene matches: 6. As DNA, the CDR3 is TGCAGCGTTGGACTTAGACAGGGGGCAGATACGCAGTATTTT. It encodes CSVGLRQGADTQYF.

This chain links TRBV18 with TRBJ2-7; TRBD2 matches 10 bases. The V and J ends lost 6 bases and 1 base, in that order; junction bases with no gene match: 9. CDR3 length equals 16 residues. Germline values: CDR1 KGHSH, CDR2 LQKENI. The CDR3, as DNA: TGTGCCAGCTCCGCTAGCGGGGGCGACCTTTCCTACGAGCAGTACTTC. It is translated as CASSASGGDLSYEQYF. The full variable domain, with the rest looked up from reference TRBV18 and TRBJ2-7, is NAGVMQNPRHLVRRRGQEARLRCSPMKGHSHVYWYRQLPEEGLKFMVYLQKENIIDESGMPKERFSAEFPKEGPSILRIQQVVRGDSAAYFCASSASGGDLSYEQYFGPGTRLTVT.

V is TRBV6-5 and J is TRBJ1-1; 7 nucleotides match TRBD1. Germline V lookup: CDR1 MNHEY, CDR2 SVGAGI. The CDR3 contains 13 residues. The junction had 10 bases not matched to a gene; V was cut back by 5 bases and J by 10 bases. The CDR3 loop reads CASSPLGQLGAFF. The DNA for the CDR3 is TGTGCCAGCAGTCCCCTGGGACAGCTCGGAGCTTTCTTT.

The chain uses TRBV28 and TRBJ2-7; no clear D gene. The V end lost 3 bases, the J end lost 2 bases, and 8 bases lay between the germline ends. Germline assignment: CDR1 MDHEN and CDR2 SYDVKM. This CDR3 is 13 amino acids long. The CDR3 nucleotides read TGTGCCAGCAGTTTCACTCTGACCTACGAGCAGTACTTC. This encodes CASSFTLTYEQYF.

The gene calls are TRBV3-1 and TRBJ1-2, with a tentative D call TRBD1 (6 bases). Germline loops: CDR1 LGHDT, CDR2 YNNKEL (reference sequence). The V end was cut by 1 base, the J end by 2 bases, with 14 bases between. This CDR3 is 16 amino acids long. The CDR3: CASSQAHRAYNYGYTF. In DNA, the CDR3 is TGTGCCAGCAGCCAAGCCCACAGGGCATACAACTATGGCTACACCTTC.

This clonotype was seen more than once but under ten times. The genes are TRBV15 and TRBJ2-7, with D tentatively TRBD1 or TRBD2 (5 bases each). Germline values: CDR1 LNHNV, CDR2 YYDKDF (reference sequence). V was shortened by 3 bases and J by 2 bases, with 14 bases between the two germline ends. The CDR3 extends over 15 amino acids. This CDR3 reads CATSRGRILTYEQYF. The CDR3 DNA follows: TGTGCCACCAGCAGGGGACGGATCCTAACCTACGAGCAGTACTTC.

There are a few counts of this clonotype. The chain has TRBV7-9 and TRBJ1-2, with TRBD1 identical over 12 bases. The CDR3 has 15 residues. Trimming removed 5 bases from V and 6 bases from J; junction bases left unmatched: 7. From germline, CDR1 is SEHNR and CDR2 FQNEAQ (reference sequence). CDR3 residues: CASSPSGTGGHGYTF. Here the CDR3 DNA reads TGTGCCAGCAGCCCCTCCGGGACAGGGGGCCATGGCTACACCTTC.

This clonotype appeared a few times. The CDR3 DNA sequence: TGTGCCAGCAGCGTAGCTGGCGGGGGGACCTACAATGAGCAGTTCTTC. It translates to CASSVAGGGTYNEQFF. The chain employs TRBV9 and TRBJ2-1, with 8 bases aligning to TRBD2. The CDR3 covers 16 residues. The V gene's germline CDR1 is SGDLS and CDR2 YYNGEE. V lost 0 bases to trimming and J lost 2 bases; unmatched junction nucleotides: 4.

Many counts were recorded for this clonotype. CDR3 coding DNA: TGCAGTGCTAGAGATGGGCGTTTCGGCTACGAGCAGTACTTC. This codes for CSARDGRFGYEQYF. The V and J genes are TRBV20-1 and TRBJ2-7, with no clear D. From germline, CDR1 is DFQATT and CDR2 SNEGSKA (reference sequence). Trimming cost V 0 bases and J 3 bases, with 12 bases left between them. CDR3 size: 14 residues.

The chain joins TRBV25-1 to TRBJ2-1; tentatively, D is TRBD1 (5 bases). The V gene lost 2 bases and the J gene lost 4 bases, with 9 bases spanning the gap. The germline V gene encodes CDR1 MGHDK and CDR2 SYGVNS. The CDR3 is 14 residues long. The chain's CDR3 is CASSETGLYNEQFF. In DNA, the CDR3 is TGTGCCAGCAGTGAAACAGGCCTATACAATGAGCAGTTCTTC.

The chain links TRBV3-1 to TRBJ2-1; no definite D call. Germline V gives CDR1 LGHDT, CDR2 YNNKEL (reference sequence). This CDR3 spans 13 amino acids. V gave up 9 bases and J gave up 0 bases, with 9 bases separating them. The CDR3 sequence: CARARGSYNEQFF. The CDR3 coding sequence is TGTGCCAGAGCGCGAGGCTCCTACAATGAGCAGTTCTTC.

In its sample, this clonotype was seen a few times. The CDR3 coding sequence is TGTGCCAGCAGCTTCGTGGGGTTGGAAGAGACCCAGTACTTC. Translation: CASSFVGLEETQYF. This chain links TRBV7-2 with TRBJ2-5; D uncertain. V was pared by 3 bases and J by 3 bases, with 11 bases between. This CDR3 has 14 residues. Germline CDR1 reads SGHTA; CDR2 reads FQGNSA.

Only a few counts were recorded for this clonotype. The rearrangement uses TRBV28 and TRBJ1-1; D might be TRBD1 (5 bases). The V and J ends lost 3 bases and 0 bases respectively, with 8 bases between them. The CDR3 runs 14 residues. Germline CDR1 MDHEN, CDR2 SYDVKM. CDR3 nucleotides: TGTGCCAGCAGTTTGACAGACATGAACACTGAAGCTTTCTTT. Its protein product is CASSLTDMNTEAFF.

This clonotype has just a few counts. This sequence joins TRBV20-1 and TRBJ2-4; 8 nucleotides match TRBD2. Germline loops: CDR1 DFQATT, CDR2 SNEGSKA (reference sequence). This CDR3 region has 15 residues. Trimming removed 1 base from V and 6 bases from J; junction bases left unmatched: 8. The CDR3 region has the DNA TGCAGTGCTAGAGGGGAAAAGCGGGGGCCAAACATTCAGTACTTC. It codes for CSARGEKRGPNIQYF.

This clonotype was seen a few times. The rearrangement uses TRBV7-2 and TRBJ2-7; maybe TRBD2 (6 bases). V dropped 1 base and J dropped 0 bases, with 10 bases sitting between them. The length of the CDR3 is 15 residues. Germline lookup yields CDR1 SGHTA and CDR2 FQGNSA. As DNA, the CDR3 is TGTGCCAGCAGCTTAGAGGGAGGTCCCTCCTACGAGCAGTACTTC. As protein: CASSLEGGPSYEQYF.

The V and J genes are TRBV20-1 and TRBJ2-4; the D gene is possibly TRBD1 (7 bases). CDR1 is DFQATT and CDR2 is SNEGSKA in the germline V gene (reference sequence). The V end was cut by 6 bases, the J end by 1 base, with 13 bases between. The CDR3 contains 14 residues. The CDR3 spells CSAPGGWAKNIQYF. The CDR3 coding sequence is TGCAGTGCCCCAGGGGGGTGGGCCAAAAACATTCAGTACTTC.

This clonotype was detected a few times. The gene calls are TRBV6-1 and TRBJ2-7; TRBD1 might be the D (6 bases). CDR1 and CDR2 from the germline V gene are MNHNS and SASEGT. CDR3 length: 14 amino acids. V lost 1 base and J lost 3, with 10 bases in between. As DNA, the CDR3 is TGTGCCAGCAGTGAAGTAGGGGGAAACTACGAGCAGTACTTC. Its protein product is CASSEVGGNYEQYF.

This clonotype occurred a few times. The chain links TRBV7-9 to TRBJ1-2, with D possibly being TRBD1 (5 bases). CDR1 is SEHNR and CDR2 is FQNEAQ in the germline V gene (reference sequence). Between the trimmed V and J ends, which lost 2 bases and 5 bases, there was a span of 15 bases. This CDR3 is 15 amino acids long. Written as DNA, the CDR3 is TGTGCCAGCAGCTTAAAAGGGGCCTACCAATATGGCTACACCTTC. Its protein product is CASSLKGAYQYGYTF.

This clonotype was recorded a few times. The chain uses TRBV20-1 and TRBJ1-1; a weak D match, TRBD1 (5 bases). Trimming cost V 1 base and J 3 bases, with 18 bases left between them. The germline V gene has CDR1 DFQATT and CDR2 SNEGSKA (reference sequence). This CDR3 has 16 residues. CDR3 sequence reads: CSARVMLPGRDTEAFF. Written as DNA, the CDR3 is TGCAGTGCTAGAGTTATGTTACCGGGGCGAGACACTGAAGCTTTCTTT.

This clonotype has just a few counts. The genes are TRBV4-3 and TRBJ2-1; the D gene is possibly TRBD2 (7 bases). V was clipped by 0 bases and J by 7 bases, with 13 bases between them. CDR1 LGHNA and CDR2 YSLEER come from the germline V gene. This CDR3 contains 15 residues. The CDR3 loop is CASSQDRGRANEQFF. Written as DNA, the CDR3 is TGCGCCAGCAGCCAAGATAGGGGGAGGGCGAATGAGCAGTTCTTC.